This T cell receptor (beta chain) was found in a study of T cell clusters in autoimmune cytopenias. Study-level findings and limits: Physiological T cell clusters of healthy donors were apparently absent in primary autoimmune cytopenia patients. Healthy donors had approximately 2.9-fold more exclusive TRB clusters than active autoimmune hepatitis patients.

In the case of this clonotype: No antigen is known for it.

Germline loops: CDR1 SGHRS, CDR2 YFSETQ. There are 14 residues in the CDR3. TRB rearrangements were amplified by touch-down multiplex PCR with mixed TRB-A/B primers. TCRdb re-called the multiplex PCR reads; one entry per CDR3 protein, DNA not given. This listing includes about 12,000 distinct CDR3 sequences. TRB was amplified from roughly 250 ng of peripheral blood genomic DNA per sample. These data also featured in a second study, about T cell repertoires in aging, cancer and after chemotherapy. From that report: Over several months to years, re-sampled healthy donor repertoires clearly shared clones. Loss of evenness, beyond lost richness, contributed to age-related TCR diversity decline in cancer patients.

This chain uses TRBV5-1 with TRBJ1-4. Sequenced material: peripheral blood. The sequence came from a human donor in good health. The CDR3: CASSPSAINEKLFF.